The rows below give T cell receptor beta chains drawn from one sample of a study of CD8+ T cells in alopecia areata. TCRdb's table, derived via immunoSEQ multiplex PCR, lists solely in-frame clones and lacks some. This table holds some 170,000 clones, less than 75% found once. The sequencing used CD8+ T cells sorted from blood, collected at week 0. The source of these receptors is a human donor with alopecia areata. CDR3s include the opening cysteine and the closing phenylalanine or tryptophan. Fields, in order: clone size, V gene, D gene, J gene, CDR3 protein, CDR3 DNA. A D gene is named only where the DNA matches it firmly. Size is omitted from some rows. Given values are once, few, many or a class for expanded clones.

>-|TRBV30|-|TRBJ2-3
CAWSPLGEFSTDTQYF
TGTGCCTGGAGTCCTCTAGGAGAATTTAGCACAGATACGCAGTATTTT
>-|TRBV6-5|TRBD1|TRBJ2-7
CASSPGGHEQYF
TGTGCCAGCAGCCCAGGGGGCCACGAGCAGTACTTC
>-|TRBV10-3|-|TRBJ1-2
CAISDGANYGYTF
TGTGCCATCAGTGACGGAGCTAACTATGGCTACACCTTC
>few|TRBV29-1|-|TRBJ2-5
CSVEDRRQETQYF
TGCAGCGTTGAAGATAGGCGGCAAGAGACCCAGTACTTC
>-|TRBV13|-|TRBJ1-1
CASTPRGNTEAFF
TGTGCCAGCACCCCTCGAGGGAACACTGAAGCTTTCTTT
>-|TRBV29-1|TRBD2|TRBJ2-3
CSVDEWAGEDTDTQYF
TGCAGCGTTGACGAGTGGGCGGGGGAGGACACAGATACGCAGTATTTT
>-|TRBV12-5|-|TRBJ2-4
CASGLESGRDIQYF
TGTGCTAGTGGTTTGGAATCTGGGCGGGACATTCAGTACTTC
>few|TRBV29-1|-|TRBJ1-1
CSVEQGYGTEAFF
TGCAGCGTTGAACAAGGGTACGGGACTGAAGCTTTCTTT
>few|TRBV7-2|-|TRBJ2-5
CASSSTETQYF
TGTGCCAGCAGCTCCACGGAGACCCAGTACTTC
>few|TRBV19|-|TRBJ2-3
CAGPRDTDTQYF
TGTGCCGGACCGCGGGACACAGATACGCAGTATTTT
>few|TRBV9|-|TRBJ2-1
CASSVGGVRNNEQFF
TGTGCCAGCAGCGTAGGAGGGGTTAGAAACAATGAGCAGTTCTTC
>-|TRBV7-6|-|TRBJ2-3
CASSPGGSGPQYF
TGTGCCAGCAGCCCAGGAGGGTCTGGTCCGCAGTATTTT
>-|TRBV13|-|TRBJ1-2
CASSPPSDSFYGYTF
TGTGCCAGCAGCCCGCCCTCGGACAGCTTCTATGGCTACACCTTC
>-|TRBV21-1|-|TRBJ2-3
CASTSTDTQYF
TGTGCCAGCACGAGCACAGATACGCAGTATTTT
>few|TRBV5-6|-|TRBJ1-6
CASSLERGLGPLHF
TGTGCCAGCAGCTTGGAAAGGGGTTTGGGACCCCTCCACTTT